This TCR beta chain was identified in a study of T cell responses to AZD1222 COVID-19 vaccine. The germline gives CDR1 SGHAT, CDR2 FQNNGV. V trimming: 3 bases; J trimming: 4 bases; junction bases outside the gene matches: 1. The CDR3 is 15 amino acids. Clones were sequenced by immunoSEQ multiplex PCR, and TCRdb holds only the in-frame ones, with some missing. This sample has roughly 200,000 clones, with over 85% found just once. The sample was peripheral blood, taken 28 days after the second dose of the MenACWY control vaccine. The V gene is TRBV11-2, the J gene TRBJ2-1; 12 bases map to TRBD2. This clonotype originated in an adult who received the MenACWY meningococcal vaccine as a control. CDR3: CASSFLAGGYNEQFF. The DNA of the CDR3 is TGTGCCAGCAGCTTCCTAGCGGGGGGGTACAATGAGCAGTTCTTC.